A selection of T cell receptor beta chains follows, all from one sample in a study of T-cell memory formation after mild COVID-19. One entry per CDR3 protein, called by TCRdb with MiXCR from the 5' RACE reads. Of some 300,000 distinct CDR3 sequences in the sample, 20% to 25% were seen once. What was sequenced was PBMCs or a T cell subset sorted from them (not recorded which). These receptors came from a young man who had mild COVID-19 (a few samples of this study predate the infection). Cell type and time point are not known. CDR3s include the opening cysteine and the closing phenylalanine or tryptophan. D genes are given only for firm matches. A row's size may be missing; if present it is once, few, many or a size class.

TRBD2 TRBJ2-3 TRBV7-3 - 16 TGTGCCAGCAGTCGACTAGCGGGGGGTAGCACAGATACGCAGTATTTT CASSRLAGGSTDTQYF
TRBD2 TRBJ2-1 TRBV10-3 few 17 TGTGCCATCAGTGAGATGGCTAGCGGGGGTTACTACAATGAGCAGTTCTTC CAISEMASGGYYNEQFF
- TRBJ1-1 TRBV7-2 - 10 TGTGCCAGCAGCTTAGGGAAAACTTTCTTT CASSLGKTFF
- TRBJ1-1 TRBV28 - 14 TGTGCCAGCAGTACCCAGGGGCTCTTCCTCGAAGCTTTCTTT CASSTQGLFLEAFF
- TRBJ1-5 TRBV7-2 few 12 TGTGCCAGCAGCTTCGTTAATCAGCCCCAGCATTTT CASSFVNQPQHF
TRBD2 TRBJ2-5 TRBV2 many 15 TGTGCCAGCAGTGGGGGTAGCGGGGGACAAGAGACCCAGTACTTC CASSGGSGGQETQYF
- TRBJ1-5 TRBV3-1 - 13 TGTGCCAGCAGCCAACGAGGGGACCAGCCCCAGCATTTT CASSQRGDQPQHF
- TRBJ2-3 TRBV7-9 many 14 TGTGCCAGCAGCTTAGTTTTTATCACAGATACGCAGTATTTT CASSLVFITDTQYF
TRBD1 TRBJ2-3 TRBV24-1 - 16 TGTGCCACCAGTGATAATTCAGGGGGCCGAGCAGATACGCAGTATTTT CATSDNSGGRADTQYF
- TRBJ2-3 TRBV7-2 - 11 TGTGCCAGCAGCTTATTTGATACGCAGTATTTT CASSLFDTQYF
- TRBJ2-1 TRBV23-1 few 17 TGCGCCAGCAGTCGACACCCCAGGGTGGGCTCCTACAATGAGCAGTTCTTC CASSRHPRVGSYNEQFF
- TRBJ2-7 TRBV10-3 - 11 TGTGCCATCGGCAGGGACTACGAGCAGTACTTC CAIGRDYEQYF
- TRBJ1-1 TRBV6-6 - 16 TGTGCCAGCAGGGAGTTGGGGGCCGGGGTGTACACTGAAGCTTTCTTT CASRELGAGVYTEAFF
- TRBJ2-1 TRBV5-4 many 13 TGTGCCAGCAGCCCGTGGCCGAGGAATGAGCAGTTCTTC CASSPWPRNEQFF
TRBD1 TRBJ1-1 TRBV6-2/TRBV6-3 - 16 TGTGCCAGCAGTTACTTCCTCGGACAGGGAGGAACTGAAGCTTTCTTT CASSYFLGQGGTEAFF
TRBD1 TRBJ1-1 TRBV15 - 16 TGTGCCACCAGTCCGATACCGGGACAGTTGAACACTGAAGCTTTCTTT CATSPIPGQLNTEAFF
- TRBJ2-3 TRBV19 - 14 TGTGCCAGTAGTATCCGGGGAAGCACAGATACGCAGTATTTT CASSIRGSTDTQYF
- TRBJ2-1 TRBV20-1 - 12 TGCAGTGCTAGAGTGACTACGGGTGAGCAGTTCTTC CSARVTTGEQFF
TRBD1 TRBJ1-2 TRBV28 - 14 TGTGCCAGCAGATATGTACAGGGGGAAGGTGGCTACACCTTC CASRYVQGEGGYTF
- TRBJ1-1 TRBV7-9 - 16 TGTGCCAGCAGCTCCGAGACTCCCACCGGTTACACTGAAGCTTTCTTT CASSSETPTGYTEAFF
TRBD2 TRBJ2-5 TRBV11-2 - 15 TGTGCCATCAGCCTCAGCGGGGGGGCCTTCGAGACCCAGTACTTC CAISLSGGAFETQYF
- TRBJ2-1 TRBV7-2 - 12 TGTGCCAGCAGCTCCTACTCTGATGAGCAGTTCTTC CASSSYSDEQFF
TRBD2 TRBJ2-1 TRBV11-2 - 17 TGTGCCAGCAGCGCAAACCTGGCGGGGGGGCGCAAGGTTGAGCAGTTCTTC CASSANLAGGRKVEQFF
- TRBJ1-4 TRBV4-2 - 16 TGTGCCAGCAGCCAAGGAACAGGGACGCCTAATGAAAAACTGTTTTTT CASSQGTGTPNEKLFF
TRBD1 TRBJ1-4 TRBV12-3/TRBV12-4 - 16 TGTGCCAGCAGCCTTGGACAGGGCGGGGGTAATGAAAAACTGTTTTTT CASSLGQGGGNEKLFF
TRBD1 TRBJ2-2 TRBV2 - 14 TGTGCCAGCAGGGGACAAACAGGGGGGAGGGAGCTGTTTTTT CASRGQTGGRELFF
- TRBJ1-6 TRBV6-5 few 14 TGTGCCAGCAGTTACCGGGGTGGGGGTTCACCCCTCCACTTT CASSYRGGGSPLHF
TRBD2 TRBJ2-1 TRBV6-1 - 16 TGTGCCAGCAGTGAAGCAAGCGGGGGGGCCTACAATGAGCAGTTCTTC CASSEASGGAYNEQFF
- TRBJ2-5 TRBV15 - 16 TGTGCCACCAGCAGAGCAAGACTACCGATACAAGAGACCCAGTACTTC CATSRARLPIQETQYF
- TRBJ1-2 TRBV12-3/TRBV12-4 - 13 TGTGCCAGCACCGTGGACACCGTCTATGGCTACACCTTC CASTVDTVYGYTF
- TRBJ2-7 TRBV5-1 few 14 TGCGCCAGCAGCGCAAGCCGGGGGTCCTACGAGCAGTACTTC CASSASRGSYEQYF
- TRBJ1-5 TRBV12-3/TRBV12-4 - 14 TGTGCCAGCAGCCGGGACACCTGGAATCAGCCCCAGCATTTT CASSRDTWNQPQHF
TRBD1 TRBJ1-5 TRBV7-2 - 18 TGTGCCAGCAGCTTATGGGGACAGGGTACAATAAGCAATCAGCCCCAGCATTTT CASSLWGQGTISNQPQHF
- TRBJ1-5 TRBV6-6 - 14 TGTGCCACACAGTCAGAGTATAGCAATCAGCCCCAGCATTTT CATQSEYSNQPQHF
TRBD2 TRBJ2-3 TRBV12-3/TRBV12-4 - 16 TGTGCCAGCAGTTTTGGGCTAGCGGGTAACACAGATACGCAGTATTTT CASSFGLAGNTDTQYF
TRBD1 TRBJ1-2 TRBV7-3 - 12 TGTGCCAGCAGCTTCAACAGGGGTGGCTACACCTTC CASSFNRGGYTF
- TRBJ2-2 TRBV7-2 - 14 TGTGCCAGCAGCTTCGTCTCCGGTGGCGGGGAGCTGTTTTTT CASSFVSGGGELFF
- TRBJ2-1 TRBV6-5 - 14 TGTGCCAGCAGTTACGCTAGTCGTCTCGGTGAGCAGTTCTTC CASSYASRLGEQFF
TRBD1 TRBJ1-1 TRBV27 - 15 TGTGCCAGCACCCTATCCGGGACAGGGAACACTGAAGCTTTCTTT CASTLSGTGNTEAFF
TRBD1 TRBJ1-1 TRBV18 - 14 TGTGCCAGCTCACCACCGGGGACAGGGGTCGGTGCTTTCTTT CASSPPGTGVGAFF
- TRBJ1-1 TRBV12-3/TRBV12-4 few 11 TGTGCCAGCAGTCTAGGTCTTGAAGCTTTCTTT CASSLGLEAFF
TRBD2 TRBJ2-3 TRBV20-1 - 16 TGCAGTGCTAGAGATTGGCGGGGGGGTAGCACAGATACGCAGTATTTT CSARDWRGGSTDTQYF
TRBD2 TRBJ2-7 TRBV12-3/TRBV12-4 - 13 TGTGCCAGCACCTTGGGGGGGGGCTACGAGCAGTACTTC CASTLGGGYEQYF
- TRBJ1-6 TRBV5-5 - 15 TGTGCCAGCAGCTCTCGAGGGGCGACTAATTCACCCCTCCACTTT CASSSRGATNSPLHF
TRBD2 TRBJ2-1 TRBV5-6 few 15 TGTGCCAGCAGCCCTACTAGCGGGGGGGCCGGAGAGCAGTTCTTC CASSPTSGGAGEQFF